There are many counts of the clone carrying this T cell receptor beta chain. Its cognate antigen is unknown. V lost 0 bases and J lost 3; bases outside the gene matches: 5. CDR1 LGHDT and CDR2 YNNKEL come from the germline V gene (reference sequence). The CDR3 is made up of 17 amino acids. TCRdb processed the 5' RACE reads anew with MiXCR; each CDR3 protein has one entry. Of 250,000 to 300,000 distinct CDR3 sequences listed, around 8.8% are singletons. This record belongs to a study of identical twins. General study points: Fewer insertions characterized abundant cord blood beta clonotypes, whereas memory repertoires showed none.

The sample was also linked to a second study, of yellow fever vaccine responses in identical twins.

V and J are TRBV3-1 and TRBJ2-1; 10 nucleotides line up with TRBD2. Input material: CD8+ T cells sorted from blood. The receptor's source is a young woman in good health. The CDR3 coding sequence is TGTGCCAGCAGCCAAGACATGACTAGCGGGTACTACAATGAGCAGTTCTTC. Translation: CASSQDMTSGYYNEQFF.